This TCR beta chain was sequenced for a study of beta chain features in type 1 diabetes. Across the study: Patients and healthy donors were similar in age, gender and cell yields. Study-wide results and limits: In patients and controls equally, PCR might favor templates that are shorter.

Every bit of the isolated RNA underwent reverse transcription, so sequencing read expressed TCRB transcripts. The repertoire was sequenced with immunoSEQ multiplex PCR; TCRdb's copy has only in-frame clones and lacks some. The data hold 300,000 to 350,000 clones, with around 19% observed a single time. This clone was counted only a few times. Its target is not known. Looked up from germline, CDR1 is SEHNR and CDR2 is FQNEAQ (reference sequence). J was trimmed by 2 bases and V by 7 bases; bases with no gene match: 11. The CDR3 totals 15 residues. Sequenced material: naive CD4+ T cells from blood. The chain employs TRBV7-9 and TRBJ2-7, with TRBD1 identical over 7 bases. The sequence came from a woman in her late teens or twenties in good health. CDR3 in DNA: TGTGCCAGCAACTATCTTGGGGACAGTACCTACGAGCAGTACTTC. It yields the protein CASNYLGDSTYEQYF.